Listed here is a single TCR beta chain. The source of the sample is a study of blood T cell repertoires in COVID-19. The CDR3 is 10 residues long. V was clipped by 4 bases and J by 13 bases, with 11 bases between them. From germline, CDR1 is SGHTS and CDR2 YDEGEE. Repertoires were generated with immunoSEQ multiplex PCR, while TCRdb's copy carries only in-frame clones and drops some. The data contain about half a million clones, more than 85% of them seen just once; the ten biggest clones take up 7% to 10%. The source is a woman aged 55 to 70 who had recovered from COVID-19. Sequenced: PBMCs or T cells enriched from blood (not recorded which). The chain has TRBV5-8 and TRBJ1-1; D unclear. The CDR3 DNA follows: TGTGCCAGCAGCCCACCGAAGCATTTCTTT. It specifies CASSPPKHFF.